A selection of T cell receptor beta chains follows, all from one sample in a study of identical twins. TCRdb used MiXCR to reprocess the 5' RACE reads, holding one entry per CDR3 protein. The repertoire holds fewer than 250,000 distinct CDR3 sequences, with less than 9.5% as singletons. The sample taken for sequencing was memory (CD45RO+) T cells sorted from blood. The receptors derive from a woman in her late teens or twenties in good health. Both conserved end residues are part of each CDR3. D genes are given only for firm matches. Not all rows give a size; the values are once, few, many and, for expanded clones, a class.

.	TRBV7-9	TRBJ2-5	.	TGTGCCAGCAGCTTAGTGGGAGCCCAGTACTTC	CASSLVGAQYF
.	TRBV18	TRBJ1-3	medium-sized	TGTGCCAGCTCACCATTCGGGGCGCGGGACACCATATATTTT	CASSPFGARDTIYF
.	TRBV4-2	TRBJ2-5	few	TGTGCCAGCAGCCAAGATCTACGTTACCGGTCGGAGACCCAGTACTTC	CASSQDLRYRSETQYF
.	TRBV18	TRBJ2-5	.	TGTGCCAGCTCACTACCGGGACTCAGGGGAGAGACCCAGTACTTC	CASSLPGLRGETQYF
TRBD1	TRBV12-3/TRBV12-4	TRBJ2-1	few	TGTGCCAGCAGGAGGACAGGGGACACTGAGCAGTTCTTC	CASRRTGDTEQFF
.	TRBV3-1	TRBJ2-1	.	TGTGCCAGCAGCCAAGGGAGTCCCAATGAGCAGTTCTTC	CASSQGSPNEQFF
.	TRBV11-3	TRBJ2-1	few	TGTGCCAGCAGCCGAGCGGGTAATGAGCAGTTCTTC	CASSRAGNEQFF
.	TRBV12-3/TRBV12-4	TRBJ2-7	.	TGTGCCAGCAGTAGCCTGGCAGGCTTATACGAGCAGTACTTC	CASSSLAGLYEQYF
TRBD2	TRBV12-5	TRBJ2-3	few	TGTGCTAGTGACGTAGCGGGACGACCAGATACGCAGTATTTT	CASDVAGRPDTQYF
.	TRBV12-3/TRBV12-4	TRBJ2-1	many	TGTGCCAGCAGTTGGAGGGGGGGCAATGAGCAGTTCTTC	CASSWRGGNEQFF
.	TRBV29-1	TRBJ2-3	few	TGCAGGGCCGGGGGCAGAGCCTCCACAGATACGCAGTATTTT	CRAGGRASTDTQYF
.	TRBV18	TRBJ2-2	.	TGTGCCAGCTCACCTGGGACCGCGAACACCGGGGAGCTGTTTTTT	CASSPGTANTGELFF
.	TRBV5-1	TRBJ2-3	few	TGCGCCAGCCTAACAGGGCCTAGCACAGATACGCAGTATTTT	CASLTGPSTDTQYF
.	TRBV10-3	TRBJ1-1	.	TGTGCCATCAGCGGACTTTCGGGTCAGGGTGAAGCTTTCTTT	CAISGLSGQGEAFF
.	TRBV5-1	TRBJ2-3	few	TGCGCCAGCAGCCTGCACAGGGTAGATACGCAGTATTTT	CASSLHRVDTQYF
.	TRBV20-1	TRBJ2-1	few	TGCAGTGCTAGGGCTAACTCCTACAATGAGCAGTTCTTC	CSARANSYNEQFF
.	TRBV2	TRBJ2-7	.	TGTGCCGGACGCCCCGGCGCAGGCTCTGCCGAGCAGTACTTC	CAGRPGAGSAEQYF
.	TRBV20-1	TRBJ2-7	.	TGCAGTGCCAATCCGGGACGCGCATACGAGCAGTACTTC	CSANPGRAYEQYF
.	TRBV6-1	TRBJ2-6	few	TGTGCCAGCAGAGGGGGGTTCTCTGGGGCCAACGTCCTGACTTTC	CASRGGFSGANVLTF
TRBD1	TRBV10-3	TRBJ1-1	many	TGTGCCATCAGTGTGGGACAGCCGAACACTGAAGCTTTCTTT	CAISVGQPNTEAFF
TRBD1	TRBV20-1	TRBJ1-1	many	TGCAGTGCTAGGGTCCGGGACAGACTGAACACTGAAGCTTTCTTT	CSARVRDRLNTEAFF
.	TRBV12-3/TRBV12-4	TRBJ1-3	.	TGTGCCAGCAGTTTGGGGGACACCATATATTTT	CASSLGDTIYF
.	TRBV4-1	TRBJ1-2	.	TGCGCCAGCAGCCCCCCAGGGGTCAACTATGGCTACACCTTC	CASSPPGVNYGYTF
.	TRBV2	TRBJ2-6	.	TGTGCCAGCAGTGTCGGCTACCTATCTGGGGCCAACGTCCTGACTTTC	CASSVGYLSGANVLTF
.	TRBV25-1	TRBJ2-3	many	TGTGCCAGCAGTGAGCAGGGGACAAACACAGATACGCAGTATTTT	CASSEQGTNTDTQYF
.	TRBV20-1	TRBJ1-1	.	TGCAGTGCTAAAACGCAGGGCAGCGAAGCTTTCTTT	CSAKTQGSEAFF
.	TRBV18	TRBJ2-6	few	TGTGCCAGCTCCTCAAGAGACCTGTCTGGGGCCAACGTCCTGACTTTC	CASSSRDLSGANVLTF
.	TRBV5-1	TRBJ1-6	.	TGCGCCAGCAGTCAGGGTCCCTCGACCCTGCCCCACTTT	CASSQGPSTLPHF
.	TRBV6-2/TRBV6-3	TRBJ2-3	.	TGTGCCAGCAGTCCGGACAGTAGGAGAAGCACAGAAACGCAGTATTTT	CASSPDSRRSTETQYF
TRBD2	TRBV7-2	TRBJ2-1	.	TGTGCCAGCAGCTTATTGACTAGCGGCTACAATGAGCAGTTCTTC	CASSLLTSGYNEQFF
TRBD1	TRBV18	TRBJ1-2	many	TGTGCCAGCTCACCCCTAACAGGGGGCGCGTATGGCTACACCTTC	CASSPLTGGAYGYTF
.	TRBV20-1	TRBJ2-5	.	TGCAGTGCGATGAGTGCACAGGAGACCCTTGAGACCCAGTACTTC	CSAMSAQETLETQYF
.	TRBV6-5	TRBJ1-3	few	TGTGCCAGCAGTTACTCGGACAACTCTGGAAACACCATATATTTT	CASSYSDNSGNTIYF
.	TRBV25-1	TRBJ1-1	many	TGTGCCAGCAGTGGGGGAGGAACTGAAGCTTTCTTT	CASSGGGTEAFF
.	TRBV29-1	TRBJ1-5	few	TGCAGCGTTGAAGGGGGTAGCAATCAGCCCCAGCATTTT	CSVEGGSNQPQHF
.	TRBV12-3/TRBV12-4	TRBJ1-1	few	TGTGCCAGCAGTTTACACAGCAACACTGAAGCTTTCTTT	CASSLHSNTEAFF
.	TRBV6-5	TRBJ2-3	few	TGTGCCAGCAGTTACGGGGGAGCCTTACAACCTCATACGCAGTATTTT	CASSYGGALQPHTQYF